This T cell receptor beta chain was observed in a study of OX40 agonist ivuxolimab in advanced cancers. Study outcomes and limitations: The work left the antigen specificity of expanded peripheral T cells undetermined.

V lost 3 bases, J lost 1 base, and 9 bases lay in between. Germline-derived CDR1 and CDR2 are GTSNPN and SVGIG (reference sequence). The CDR3 sequence is 13 residues long. Worth noting for this clone: Its antigen is unidentified.

Libraries were prepared by immunoSEQ multiplex PCR; TCRdb keeps only in-frame clonotypes and omits some of them. The sample yields 82,000 or so clones, roughly 92% seen once. The rearrangement joins TRBV30 to TRBJ1-1, with D possibly TRBD1 on 5 matching bases. The source was CD4+ or CD8+ T cells sorted from blood, collected in a trial of the OX40 agonist ivuxolimab. The sequence was obtained from an adult with an advanced solid tumor such as melanoma, head and neck, liver or kidney cancer. Written as DNA, the CDR3 is TGTGCCTGGAGAAGTACAGGGAACACTGAAGCTTTCTTT. Its protein is CAWRSTGNTEAFF.